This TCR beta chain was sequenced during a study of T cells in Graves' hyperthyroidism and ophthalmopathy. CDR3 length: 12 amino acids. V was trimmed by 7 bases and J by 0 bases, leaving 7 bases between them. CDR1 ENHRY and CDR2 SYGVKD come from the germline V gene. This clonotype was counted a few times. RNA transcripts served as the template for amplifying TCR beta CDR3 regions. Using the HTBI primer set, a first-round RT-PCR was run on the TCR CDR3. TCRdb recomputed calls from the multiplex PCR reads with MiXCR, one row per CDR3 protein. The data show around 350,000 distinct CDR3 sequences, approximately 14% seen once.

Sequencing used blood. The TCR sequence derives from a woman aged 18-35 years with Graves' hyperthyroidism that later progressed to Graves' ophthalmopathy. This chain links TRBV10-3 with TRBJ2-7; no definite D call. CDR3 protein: CAIMNTSYEQYF. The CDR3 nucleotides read TGTGCCATCATGAACACCTCCTACGAGCAGTACTTC.